One and the same sample provided the 3 T cell receptor beta chains below, sequenced in a study of T cell repertoires in cytomegalovirus infection. TCRdb itself ran the reads through MiXCR, one entry per CDR3 protein. The sample consists of approximately 150,000 distinct CDR3 sequences, about 6% of them appearing once. Sequenced material: PBMCs. The receptor set was obtained from a human donor in good health (CMV status not recorded). Some clones in this sample may be carry-over from other donors' samples.

This clonotype was recorded many times. The chain links TRBV7-9 to TRBJ2-1; D gene ambiguous. CDR3 length: 15 amino acids. Trimming shortened V by 3 bases and J by 0 bases, and 9 bases separated the two germline ends. The germline V gene has CDR1 SEHNR and CDR2 FQNEAQ (reference sequence). The chain's CDR3 is CASSFRIPSYNEQFF. CDR3 nucleotides: TGTGCCAGCAGCTTCAGGATCCCCTCCTACAATGAGCAGTTCTTC.

The rearrangement uses TRBV7-2 and TRBJ2-2, with 9 bases identical to TRBD2. The germline CDR1 and CDR2 sequences are SGHTA and FQGNSA. Germline trimming cut 5 bases from V and 8 bases from J; bases unmatched to any gene: 6. This CDR3 contains 14 residues. As DNA, the CDR3 is TGTACCAGCAGCCCCTTAGCGGGGGCTGGGGAGCTGTTTTTT. Encoded protein: CTSSPLAGAGELFF.

This clonotype was found many times. The chain employs TRBV20-1 and TRBJ2-7; D tentatively reads TRBD1 or TRBD2 (6 bases each). Looked up from germline, CDR1 is DFQATT and CDR2 is SNEGSKA (reference sequence). CDR3 length: 14 amino acids. V shed 0 bases and J shed 6 bases, with 15 bases lying between them. CDR3 nucleotide sequence: TGCAGTGCTAGAGATAGGAGGGGGGTAGGCGAGCAGTACTTC. Translation gives CSARDRRGVGEQYF.